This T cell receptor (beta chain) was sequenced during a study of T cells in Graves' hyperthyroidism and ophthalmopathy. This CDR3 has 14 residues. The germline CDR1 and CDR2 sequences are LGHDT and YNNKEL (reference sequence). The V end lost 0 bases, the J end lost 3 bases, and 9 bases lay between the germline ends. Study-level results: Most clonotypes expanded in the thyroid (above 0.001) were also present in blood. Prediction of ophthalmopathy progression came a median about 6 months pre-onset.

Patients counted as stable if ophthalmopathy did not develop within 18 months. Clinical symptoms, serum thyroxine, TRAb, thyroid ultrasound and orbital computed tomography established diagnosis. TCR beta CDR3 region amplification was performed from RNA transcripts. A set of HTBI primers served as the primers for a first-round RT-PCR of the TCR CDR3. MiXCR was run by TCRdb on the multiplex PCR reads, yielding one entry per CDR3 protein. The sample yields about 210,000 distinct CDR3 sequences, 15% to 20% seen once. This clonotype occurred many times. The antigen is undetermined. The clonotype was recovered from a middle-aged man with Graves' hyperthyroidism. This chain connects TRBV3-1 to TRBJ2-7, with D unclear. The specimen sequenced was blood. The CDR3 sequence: CASSQEGMGYEQYF. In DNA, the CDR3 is TGTGCCAGCAGCCAAGAGGGTATGGGCTACGAGCAGTACTTC.